Sequencing of this T cell receptor beta chain was carried out in a study of shared clonotypes between healthy human individuals. Measured with immunoSEQ multiplex PCR; TCRdb has only the in-frame clones, and not every one. This table has over 2 million clones, over 85% appearing once. The CDR3 has 12 residues. With 5 bases removed from V and 3 bases from J, the gap between germline ends came to 8 bases. Germline-derived CDR1 and CDR2 are SEHNR and FQNEAQ (reference sequence). About this clone: Other nucleotide sequences from this sample produce the same CDR3.

The origin of this receptor is a young man in good health. Sequenced material: naive CD4+ T cells sorted from blood. Subset described: CD45RA+ positively selected. The chain recombines TRBV7-9 with TRBJ2-7, with D hard to call. The CDR3 region has the DNA TGTGCCAGCAGCCCCAGTAGCTACGAGCAGTACTTC. It encodes CASSPSSYEQYF.